This passage covers 23 T cell receptor beta chains from one sample sequenced in a study of cytomegalovirus exposure and HLA in healthy donors (dated by TCRdb to the late 2010s). Receptor amplification or capture employed the immunoSEQ multiplex PCR assay. TCRdb re-hosts the immuneACCESS table, in-frame sequences only. Its copies lack some clones; in the studies checked, an unresolved V gene accounts for under half of them, and the cause for the rest is not known. For this sample the table gives over 120,000 clones, of which 85% to 90% were detected only once. The ten largest account for approximately 10% of the sample. Material for sequencing was PBMCs. These receptors came from a woman aged 18 to 35 in good health and CMV-seropositive.

The rearrangement links TRBV11-2 to TRBJ1-1; D is unclear. The germline V gene encodes CDR1 SGHAT and CDR2 FQNNGV. V was cut by 1 base and J by 7 bases, with 7 bases left in between. This CDR3 has 12 residues. DNA of the CDR3: TGTGCCAGCAGCTTAGTTCGGGATGAAGCTTTCTTT. Protein sequence: CASSLVRDEAFF.

Comments on this clone: The junction and the germline gene differ at one end; a read error may be behind it. The chain uses TRBV6-1 and TRBJ2-7; no clear D gene. Germline V CDR1 and CDR2: MNHNS, SASEGT. The CDR3 contains 11 residues. The CDR3 is CASSPGPGLSF. DNA for the CDR3: TGTGCCAGCAGCCCTGGTCCAGGTTTATCATTC.

The CDR3: CASSYRDYGYTF. The CDR3 DNA sequence: TGTGCCAGCAGCTACAGGGACTATGGCTACACCTTC. The chain links TRBV2 to TRBJ1-2; maybe TRBD1 (6 bases). Trimming cost V 6 bases and J 3 bases, with 8 bases left between them. In germline, CDR1 is SNHLY, CDR2 FYNNEI. The CDR3 contains 12 residues.

The V call is TRBV2, the J call TRBJ2-7, with 12 bases that match TRBD1. The CDR3 consists of 15 residues. Per the germline V gene, CDR1 is SNHLY and CDR2 is FYNNEI. The junction had 8 bases not matched to a gene; V was cut back by 6 bases and J by 5 bases. CDR3 coding DNA: TGTGCCAGCAGAGTCCGGGACAGGGGGCTCCACGAGCAGTACTTC. Its protein product is CASRVRDRGLHEQYF.

V and J are TRBV5-4 and TRBJ2-5; TRBD1 is a possible D gene (6 bases). The V gene's germline CDR1 is SGHNT and CDR2 YYREEE (reference sequence). CDR3 length: 16 residues. The V end was cut by 0 bases, the J end by 5 bases, with 17 bases between. CDR3 region: CASSLDGRARGETQYF. CDR3 nucleotides: TGTGCCAGCAGCTTGGATGGCAGGGCGAGGGGGGAGACCCAGTACTTC.

Concerning this clone: This specimen includes other DNA sequences encoding the same CDR3. The rearrangement links TRBV2 to TRBJ1-2; 7 nucleotides line up with TRBD1. Trimming removed 3 bases from V and 7 bases from J; junction bases left unmatched: 11. Germline-derived CDR1 and CDR2 are SNHLY and FYNNEI. The CDR3 has 15 amino acids. The CDR3 protein is CASSERQGMGGGYTF. CDR3 sequence (DNA): TGTGCCAGCAGTGAGCGACAGGGAATGGGAGGTGGCTACACCTTC. Full variable domain (missing parts from reference TRBV2 and TRBJ1-2): EPEVTQTPSHQVTQMGQEVILRCVPISNHLYFYWYRQILGQKVEFLVSFYNNEISEKSEIFDDQFSVERPDGSNFTLKIRSTKLEDSAMYFCASSERQGMGGGYTFGSGTRLTVV.

This chain uses TRBV9 with TRBJ1-4; D possibly corresponds to TRBD1 (5 bases). Germline V gene data show CDR1 as SGDLS and CDR2 as YYNGEE. Deletions cut 3 bases from V and 7 bases from J, with 16 bases between. This CDR3 is 15 amino acids long. CDR3 amino acids: CASSAIAGGSEKLFF. In nucleotides, the CDR3 is TGTGCCAGCAGCGCCATCGCGGGGGGGAGTGAAAAACTGTTTTTT.

The chain couples TRBV28 to TRBJ2-5; possibly TRBD2 for D (5 bases). V gave up 2 bases and J gave up 7 bases, with 11 bases separating them. The germline CDR1 and CDR2 sequences are MDHEN and SYDVKM. The CDR3 runs to 13 residues. The CDR3 protein is CASSLGIGLTQYF. The CDR3 DNA follows: TGTGCCAGCAGTTTAGGGATCGGACTGACCCAGTACTTC.

The chain combines TRBV29-1 with TRBJ2-7; TRBD1 agrees at 7 bases. The germline V gene encodes CDR1 SQVTM and CDR2 ANQGSEA. J gave up 4 bases and V 0 bases, and 6 bases lay outside the gene matches. The CDR3 is 14 residues long. The CDR3 spells CSVEEQGILYEQYF. In nucleotides, the CDR3 is TGCAGCGTTGAAGAACAGGGGATTCTTTACGAGCAGTACTTC.

The rearrangement joins TRBV7-8 to TRBJ1-5, with a weak D call TRBD1 (6 bases). The CDR3 runs to 17 residues. The V gene's germline CDR1 is SGHVS and CDR2 FQNEAQ. The V end lost 2 bases, the J end lost 5 bases, and 19 bases lay between the germline ends. In nucleotides, the CDR3 is TGTGCCAGCAGCTTAAAGGGGGTTCTTTCAGAGGATCAGCCCCAGCATTTT. It codes for CASSLKGVLSEDQPQHF.

The chain employs TRBV5-4 and TRBJ2-5, with D maybe TRBD2 (6 bases). V lost 4 bases and J 3 bases, leaving 16 bases between the germline ends. The CDR3 spans 15 residues. Germline loops: CDR1 SGHNT, CDR2 YYREEE (reference sequence). CDR3 nucleotides: TGTGCCAGCAGCCAGAGTGGCGGGACGGAAGAGACCCAGTACTTC. It is translated as CASSQSGGTEETQYF.

A remark on this clone: Relative to the germline gene, one junction end is altered; a read error may explain this. The V gene is TRBV7-3, the J gene TRBJ2-1; 14 bases align to TRBD2. The CDR3 extends over 17 amino acids. Germline assignment: CDR1 SGHTA and CDR2 FQGTGA. The CDR3 sequence: CASSSDRLAGGYGEQFF. The CDR3 DNA reads TGTGCCAGCAGTTCTGACCGACTAGCGGGGGGGTATGGTGAGCAATTCTTC.

V usage is TRBV28 and J usage is TRBJ1-3; possibly TRBD1 for D (5 bases). V was shortened by 5 bases and J by 0 bases, with 11 bases between the two germline ends. In germline, CDR1 is MDHEN, CDR2 SYDVKM. The CDR3 contains 15 residues. DNA of the CDR3: TGTGCCAGCAGTCCAGGGATCCCCTCTGGAAACACCATATATTTT. As protein: CASSPGIPSGNTIYF.

V is TRBV28 and J is TRBJ2-7; TRBD1 matches at 7 bases. J gave up 1 base and V 3 bases, and 6 bases lay outside the gene matches. Germline lookup yields CDR1 MDHEN and CDR2 SYDVKM. This CDR3 spans 15 amino acids. CDR3 coding DNA: TGTGCCAGCAGTTTCATAGGGGGCGCTTCCTACGAGCAGTACTTC. This encodes CASSFIGGASYEQYF.

This CDR3 reads CASSQGGATNEKLFF. Written as DNA, the CDR3 is TGCGCCAGCAGCCAAGGGGGTGCAACTAATGAAAAACTGTTTTTT. V gene TRBV5-1 combines with J gene TRBJ1-4, with D possibly TRBD1 on 6 matching bases. Germline lookup yields CDR1 SGHRS and CDR2 YFSETQ. The length of the CDR3 is 15 residues. V lost 4 bases, J lost 0 bases, and 10 bases lay in between.

In this sample, this clone turned up a few times. The V and J genes are TRBV4-1 and TRBJ1-3, with 7 bases matching TRBD1. This CDR3 has 22 residues. V lost 0 bases, J lost 2 bases, and 22 bases stayed unmatched. Per germline, CDR1 MGHRA and CDR2 YSYEKL. CDR3: CASSQDRRIQTDGRGTGNTIYF. CDR3 sequence (DNA): TGCGCCAGCAGCCAAGATCGGCGGATCCAGACCGATGGCAGGGGGACTGGAAACACCATATATTTT.

This rearrangement joins TRBV27 to TRBJ2-7; TRBD1 matches at 8 bases. J gave up 9 bases and V 4 bases, and 8 bases lay outside the gene matches. Germline V CDR1 and CDR2: MNHEY, SMNVEV (reference sequence). The CDR3 is 13 amino acids. The CDR3 DNA reads as TGTGCCAGCAGTTACGCAGGGGGCTGGGGGCAGTACTTC. Residues: CASSYAGGWGQYF.

The rearrangement uses TRBV30 and TRBJ2-3; D gene uncertain. CDR3 length: 14 amino acids. The V gene lost 0 bases and the J gene lost 2 bases, with 9 bases spanning the gap. The V gene's germline CDR1 is GTSNPN and CDR2 SVGIG (reference sequence). CDR3 sequence reads: CAWSVSVLTDTQYF. CDR3 in DNA: TGTGCCTGGAGTGTTTCGGTTCTCACAGATACGCAGTATTTT.

The chain couples TRBV27 to TRBJ1-2; D not resolved. Germline V gene sequence: CDR1 MNHEY, CDR2 SMNVEV (reference sequence). This CDR3 has 12 amino acids. V lost 6 bases, J lost 4 bases, and 9 bases lay in between. The CDR3 protein is CASSLNGYGYTF. CDR3 nucleotides: TGTGCCAGCAGCCTTAACGGCTATGGCTACACCTTC.

The chain links TRBV30 to TRBJ2-1; 7 bases match TRBD2. The CDR3 runs to 13 residues. Germline V gene sequence: CDR1 GTSNPN, CDR2 SVGIG (reference sequence). Trimming at V came to 4 bases and at J to 8 bases, leaving 8 bases not matched to a gene. CDR3 sequence (DNA): TGTGCCTGGAAGCGGGTAGGGAGGGATGAGCAGTTCTTC. It is translated as CAWKRVGRDEQFF. Full variable domain (outside the CDR3, taken from reference TRBV30 and TRBJ2-1): SQTIHQWPATLVQPVGSPLSLECTVEGTSNPNLYWYRQAAGRGLQLLFYSVGIGQISSEVPQNLSASRPQDRQFILSSKKLLLSDSGFYLCAWKRVGRDEQFFGPGTRLTVL.

The chain is built from TRBV19 and TRBJ2-7; D perhaps matches TRBD1 (6 bases). The CDR3 contains 15 residues. Germline V gene data show CDR1 as LNHDA and CDR2 as SQIVND (reference sequence). With 3 bases removed from V and 3 bases from J, the gap between germline ends came to 15 bases. The CDR3 is CASSIARTAVYEQYF. CDR3 in DNA: TGTGCCAGTAGTATCGCACGGACAGCTGTCTACGAGCAGTACTTC.

The genes are TRBV28 and TRBJ1-5; D uncertain. Per germline, CDR1 MDHEN and CDR2 SYDVKM. V was pared by 4 bases and J by 4 bases, with 5 bases between. The CDR3 has 12 amino acids. The CDR3 DNA is TGTGCCAGCAGTTCCCCGAATCAGCCCCAGCATTTT. As protein: CASSSPNQPQHF.

The chain carries TRBV4-2 and TRBJ1-6; D unresolved. V dropped 2 bases and J dropped 9 bases, with 14 bases sitting between them. This CDR3 contains 15 residues. The germline CDR1 and CDR2 sequences are LGHNA and YNFKEQ. The CDR3 coding sequence is TGTGCCAGCAGCCAACATCGGGAGGGTTCTTCACCCCTCCACTTT. It is translated as CASSQHREGSSPLHF.